The 30 T cell receptor beta chains reported below all come from one sample, sequenced in a study of shared clonotypes between healthy human individuals (dated by TCRdb to about 2020). To prepare the library, the immunoSEQ multiplex PCR assay was applied. TCRdb holds this immuneACCESS table with in-frame rearrangements only. Some clones are missing; in checked studies, unresolved V genes explain under half, and the rest has no known cause. The sample records about 470,000 clones, roughly 77% of which are singletons. 13% of the sample is held by the ten biggest clonotypes. Sequenced: PBMCs. These receptor sequences come from a woman between 40 and 50 years old in good health. Some clones in this sample may be carry-over from other donors' samples.

This chain links TRBV2 with TRBJ2-3; no clear D. The V gene lost 0 bases and the J gene lost 1 base, with 8 bases spanning the gap. The CDR3 spans 15 residues. The V gene's germline CDR1 is SNHLY and CDR2 FYNNEI. CDR3 sequence reads: CASSEAGIGTDTQYF. CDR3 coding DNA: TGTGCCAGCAGTGAAGCTGGGATAGGCACAGATACGCAGTATTTT.

The chain carries TRBV27 and TRBJ1-2; 7 nucleotides agree with TRBD1. The V and J ends lost 6 bases and 9 bases, in that order; junction bases with no gene match: 10. The CDR3 runs to 13 residues. Per germline, CDR1 MNHEY and CDR2 SMNVEV (reference sequence). CDR3 nucleotides: TGTGCCAGCAGATCCGGGACAGTCTTTCGCTACACCTTC. As protein: CASRSGTVFRYTF.

V is TRBV19 and J is TRBJ2-6; D gene uncertain. CDR3 length equals 16 residues. Trimming left V 1 base short and J 0 bases short, with 7 bases between. CDR1 is LNHDA and CDR2 is SQIVND in the germline V gene (reference sequence). The CDR3 loop is CASSIGVVSGANVLTF. CDR3 nucleotide sequence: TGTGCCAGTAGTATAGGAGTCGTCTCTGGGGCCAACGTCCTGACTTTC.

This clone came up once. The chain employs TRBV28 and TRBJ2-2; D is tentatively TRBD1 or TRBD2 (6 bases each). The CDR3 length is 17 residues. Looked up from germline, CDR1 is MDHEN and CDR2 is SYDVKM. Trimming removed 7 bases from V and 5 bases from J, with 23 bases in between. As DNA, the CDR3 is TGTGCCAGCAATTGGTCCGGGGGCGAGCGAAGGACCGGGGAGCTGTTTTTT. Its translation: CASNWSGGERRTGELFF. The full variable domain, in which reference TRBV28 and TRBJ2-2 provide the parts outside the CDR3, is DVKVTQSSRYLVKRTGEKVFLECVQDMDHENMFWYRQDPGLGLRLIYFSYDVKMKEKGDIPEGYSVSREKKERFSLILESASTNQTSMYLCASNWSGGERRTGELFFGEGSRLTVL.

This chain joins TRBV30 and TRBJ2-1; the match to TRBD2 covers 7 bases. The CDR3 has 12 residues. Losses at the gene ends were 2 bases for V and 8 bases for J; bases not matched to a gene: 3. Germline V gene lookup returns CDR1 GTSNPN and CDR2 SVGIG (reference sequence). The CDR3 sequence: CAWSMGGDEQFF. The CDR3 nucleotides are TGTGCCTGGAGTATGGGAGGGGATGAGCAGTTCTTC.

The chain recombines TRBV28 with TRBJ2-3; D uncertain. Deletions cut 3 bases from V and 1 base from J, with 17 bases between. This CDR3 spans 17 amino acids. Germline CDR1 MDHEN, CDR2 SYDVKM. CDR3 DNA: TGTGCCAGCAGTTTGGATGGACGAGGATGGGGCACAGATACGCAGTATTTT. This encodes CASSLDGRGWGTDTQYF.

The V call is TRBV28, the J call TRBJ1-1, with D hard to call. The CDR3 is 15 amino acids. The germline V and J ends were trimmed by 2 bases and 4 bases, with 14 bases remaining between them. Germline values: CDR1 MDHEN, CDR2 SYDVKM. In DNA form, the CDR3 reads TGTGCCAGCAGTTTAAGAATAGGAGGTTCCACTGAAGCTTTCTTT. Amino acid sequence: CASSLRIGGSTEAFF.

The rearrangement uses TRBV18 and TRBJ2-7; 7 nucleotides agree with TRBD2. The V gene end was trimmed by 3 bases and the J gene end by 3 bases; junction bases not matched to a gene: 8. The CDR3 totals 15 residues. In germline, CDR1 is KGHSH, CDR2 LQKENI. The DNA of the CDR3 is TGTGCCAGCTCACCGGGCCTAGCGGAGATCTACGAGCAGTACTTC. This codes for CASSPGLAEIYEQYF.

This clone has just one count. The rearrangement links TRBV7-3 to TRBJ2-7; D tentatively fits TRBD1 or TRBD2 (5 bases each). CDR1 is SGHTA and CDR2 is FQGTGA in the germline V gene. V lost 8 bases, J lost 2 bases, and 16 bases lay in between. The CDR3 is made up of 14 amino acids. The CDR3 region has the DNA TGTGCCAGCGGGCCCGACTGGGGACCCTACGAGCAGTACTTC. It codes for CASGPDWGPYEQYF.

The gene calls are TRBV7-3 and TRBJ2-1; possible D gene TRBD2, 6 bases. Germline V gene lookup returns CDR1 SGHTA and CDR2 FQGTGA. V lost 2 bases and J 8 bases, leaving 16 bases between the germline ends. CDR3 length equals 15 residues. The CDR3 is CASSLGRAGSYEQFF. CDR3 DNA sequence: TGTGCCAGCAGCTTAGGGCGGGCGGGGAGTTATGAGCAGTTCTTC. The whole variable domain, filled in from reference TRBV7-3 and TRBJ2-1, reads GAGVSQTPSNKVTEKGKYVELRCDPISGHTALYWYRQSLGQGPEFLIYFQGTGAADDSGLPNDRFFAVRPEGSVSTLKIQRTERGDSAVYLCASSLGRAGSYEQFFGPGTRLTVL.

This clone has just a few counts. A read error may be the cause here, since a much bigger clone is one base away. This chain connects TRBV2 to TRBJ1-5; 8 bases align to TRBD1. The CDR3 is 13 amino acids. The trim removed 6 bases at V and 3 bases at J, leaving 1 base unmatched. Germline loops: CDR1 SNHLY, CDR2 FYNNEI. CDR3 nucleotides: TGTGCCAGCAGGGGACAGGCCAATCAGCCCCAGCATTTT. This gives the protein CASRGQANQPQHF.

The chain uses TRBV11-2 and TRBJ2-1; D gene ambiguous. With 0 bases removed from V and 7 bases from J, the gap between germline ends came to 7 bases. CDR1 is SGHAT, CDR2 FQNNGV, per germline. This CDR3 is built from 13 residues. CDR3 sequence reads: CASSLDYRNEQFF. The DNA of the CDR3 is TGTGCCAGCAGCTTAGACTATCGGAATGAGCAGTTCTTC.

V gene TRBV18 combines with J gene TRBJ1-3, with D perhaps matching TRBD1 (5 bases). Trimming removed 1 base at V and 2 bases at J, with 12 bases between. The germline gives CDR1 KGHSH, CDR2 LQKENI. The CDR3 loop spans 16 amino acids. CDR3 bases: TGTGCCAGCTCACCACGAAGGGACCAGGCTGGAAACACCATATATTTT. Translating gives CASSPRRDQAGNTIYF.

This chain joins TRBV29-1 and TRBJ2-7, with D possibly being TRBD1 (6 bases). Germline-derived CDR1 and CDR2 are SQVTM and ANQGSEA. The CDR3 totals 13 residues. V lost 1 base and J lost 3, with 10 bases in between. CDR3 sequence (DNA): TGCAGCGTTGAAGGGCCAGGGGACTACGAGCAGTACTTC. Its protein is CSVEGPGDYEQYF.

This chain links TRBV25-1 with TRBJ1-4; 9 bases fit TRBD1. The CDR3 contains 15 residues. Trimming removed 7 bases from V and 7 bases from J; junction bases left unmatched: 10. Germline V gene sequence: CDR1 MGHDK, CDR2 SYGVNS. The CDR3 here is CASTPKQGAGEKLFF. The CDR3 nucleotides read TGTGCCAGCACCCCAAAACAGGGGGCAGGTGAAAAACTGTTTTTT.

The genes are TRBV11-2 and TRBJ2-7; D possibly corresponds to TRBD1 (6 bases). CDR3 length: 16 amino acids. Germline values: CDR1 SGHAT, CDR2 FQNNGV. V lost 5 bases and J lost 2, with 19 bases in between. CDR3 protein: CASSRTLVRGTYEQYF. For the CDR3, the DNA is TGTGCCAGCAGCCGTACACTAGTCAGGGGAACCTACGAGCAGTACTTC.

V gene TRBV6-6 combines with J gene TRBJ1-2, with unresolved D. Germline V gene data show CDR1 as MNHNY and CDR2 as SVGAGI (reference sequence). This CDR3 comprises 14 residues. Between the trimmed V and J ends, which lost 0 bases and 4 bases, there was a span of 9 bases. The CDR3 sequence is CASSYSADGYGYTF. Here the CDR3 DNA reads TGTGCCAGCAGTTACTCGGCGGACGGCTATGGCTACACCTTC.

The chain links TRBV7-8 to TRBJ1-2; D is possibly TRBD1 (5 bases). The germline V gene has CDR1 SGHVS and CDR2 FQNEAQ. This CDR3 is built from 13 residues. V was cut by 2 bases and J by 3 bases, with 7 bases left in between. CDR3 protein: CASSLRGDYGYTF. The CDR3 DNA follows: TGTGCCAGCAGCTTAAGGGGTGACTATGGCTACACCTTC.

The chain recombines TRBV10-3 with TRBJ2-7; D unresolved. The CDR3 has 14 residues. V was cut by 4 bases and J by 2 bases, with 12 bases left in between. The V gene's germline CDR1 is ENHRY and CDR2 SYGVKD. The CDR3 DNA sequence: TGTGCCATCAGTGGGCGGTCGGGTACCTACGAGCAGTACTTC. This gives the protein CAISGRSGTYEQYF.

V and J are TRBV28 and TRBJ2-3; D unresolved. Per the germline V gene, CDR1 is MDHEN and CDR2 is SYDVKM. The CDR3 sequence is 14 residues long. Trimming left V 2 bases short and J 8 bases short, with 14 bases between. DNA of the CDR3: TGTGCCAGCAGTTTAATGTTCAGCACCGGTACGCAGTATTTT. The encoded protein is CASSLMFSTGTQYF.

The chain uses TRBV29-1 and TRBJ2-1; no firm D call. The germline V gene encodes CDR1 SQVTM and CDR2 ANQGSEA. V lost 4 bases and J lost 3, with 4 bases in between. CDR3 length: 11 amino acids. Written as DNA, the CDR3 is TGCAGCGTTGCAGGCTACAATGAGCAGTTCTTC. Translation gives CSVAGYNEQFF.

The gene calls are TRBV10-3 and TRBJ2-1, with TRBD2 matching over 9 bases. Germline assignment: CDR1 ENHRY and CDR2 SYGVKD. The CDR3 length is 16 residues. Trimming cost V 2 bases and J 5 bases; bases outside gene matches: 7. The CDR3 loop is CAISEPQTSGDNEQFF. In nucleotides, the CDR3 is TGTGCCATCAGTGAGCCCCAGACTAGCGGAGACAATGAGCAGTTCTTC.

V gene TRBV15 combines with J gene TRBJ2-7; D call uncertain. Germline V lookup: CDR1 LNHNV, CDR2 YYDKDF (reference sequence). The CDR3 consists of 15 residues. V lost 0 bases and J lost 2, with 11 bases in between. Here the CDR3 reads CATSRDRSLTYEQYF. In DNA form, the CDR3 reads TGTGCCACCAGCAGAGATCGGAGCCTAACCTACGAGCAGTACTTC.

The chain couples TRBV9 to TRBJ1-2; D is unclear. Germline V gives CDR1 SGDLS, CDR2 YYNGEE. V was pared by 1 base and J by 2 bases, with 0 bases between. The CDR3 length is 11 residues. The CDR3 DNA reads as TGTGCCAGCAGCGTAAACTATGGCTACACCTTC. This codes for CASSVNYGYTF.

The chain employs TRBV19 and TRBJ1-2; D perhaps matches TRBD1 (5 bases). Germline V gene lookup returns CDR1 LNHDA and CDR2 SQIVND (reference sequence). The CDR3 extends over 17 amino acids. V was shortened by 1 base and J by 2 bases, with 17 bases between the two germline ends. The CDR3 sequence is CASSIVGQGARNYGYTF. The DNA for the CDR3 is TGTGCCAGTAGTATAGTTGGTCAGGGAGCCCGAAACTATGGCTACACCTTC.

V gene TRBV30 combines with J gene TRBJ1-4; D is ambiguous. V shed 4 bases and J shed 8 bases, with 17 bases lying between them. CDR3 size: 14 residues. CDR1 and CDR2 (germline): GTSNPN, SVGIG (reference sequence). The DNA for the CDR3 is TGTGCCTGGAAACCGGGAGGGCCTATAGAAAAACTGTTTTTT. Amino acid sequence: CAWKPGGPIEKLFF.

This clone showed up just once. V gene TRBV10-3 combines with J gene TRBJ1-1; 9 nucleotides line up with TRBD1. The CDR3 has 15 residues. CDR1 is ENHRY, CDR2 SYGVKD, per germline. With 3 bases clipped from V and 4 bases from J, the junction kept 6 bases outside the gene matches. CDR3 amino acids: CAISEWGQGRTEAFF. The CDR3 DNA reads TGTGCCATCAGTGAATGGGGACAGGGACGCACTGAAGCTTTCTTT.

V usage is TRBV7-3 and J usage is TRBJ2-2; 13 positions agree with TRBD2. With V trimmed by 3 bases and J by 0 bases, 4 bases remained unmatched. The germline CDR1 and CDR2 sequences are SGHTA and FQGTGA. The CDR3 covers 18 residues. The CDR3 region is CASSFRTSGSPNTGELFF. In nucleotides, the CDR3 is TGTGCCAGCAGCTTTCGGACTAGCGGGAGTCCGAACACCGGGGAGCTGTTTTTT. The full variable domain, rest sourced from reference TRBV7-3 and TRBJ2-2, is GAGVSQTPSNKVTEKGKYVELRCDPISGHTALYWYRQSLGQGPEFLIYFQGTGAADDSGLPNDRFFAVRPEGSVSTLKIQRTERGDSAVYLCASSFRTSGSPNTGELFFGEGSRLTVL.

This clone has a handful of counts. CDR3: CASSLRGQNEQYF. DNA of the CDR3: TGTGCCAGCAGCTTAAGGGGGCAGAACGAGCAGTACTTC. The chain recombines TRBV13 with TRBJ2-7; 7 nucleotides match TRBD1. CDR1 is PRHDT and CDR2 is FYEKMQ in the germline V gene (reference sequence). The V gene end was trimmed by 2 bases and the J gene end by 5 bases; junction bases not matched to a gene: 3. This CDR3 has 13 residues. The full variable domain, completed using reference TRBV13 and TRBJ2-7, is AAGVIQSPRHLIKEKRETATLKCYPIPRHDTVYWYQQGPGQDPQFLISFYEKMQSDKGSIPDRFSAQQFSDYHSELNMSSLELGDSALYFCASSLRGQNEQYFGPGTRLTVT.

Remarks on this clone: The sample contains more than one DNA sequence encoding this CDR3. The genes are TRBV4-1 and TRBJ2-7; 8 bases match TRBD1. CDR1 and CDR2 from the germline V gene are MGHRA and YSYEKL. The length of the CDR3 is 14 residues. V shed 4 bases and J 4 bases; nucleotides not matched to a gene: 6. The CDR3 DNA sequence: TGCGCCAGCAGCCTAAGGACAGGGTCTTACGAGCAGTACTTC. Amino acids: CASSLRTGSYEQYF.